These 31 T cell receptor beta chains originate from one sample sequenced in a study of read filtering for tumor transcriptome and immune sequencing. From approximately 430 ng of RNA, a library with molecular barcoded alpha/delta and beta/gamma adaptors was made. TCRdb independently ran MiXCR on the reads; one entry per CDR3 protein. This table holds almost 40,000 distinct CDR3 sequences, about 14% found once. Sequencing used a population of CD138-negative cells sorted from bone marrow. These receptors were collected from a donor aged 40 or over with multiple myeloma.

A remark on this clonotype: A read error is possible here, since a much larger clone lies one base away. Given the absence of the conserved phenylalanine or tryptophan at the CDR3 end, a read error is likely. The rearrangement links TRBV7-3 to TRBJ2-1; 9 bases map to TRBD1. Germline CDR1 and CDR2: SGHTA and FQGTGA. V was clipped by 2 bases and J by 7 bases; unmatched bases: 12. The CDR3 loop spans 17 amino acids. The CDR3 loop reads CASSLFSGQGVKNEQFL. The CDR3 coding sequence is TGTGCCAGCAGCTTATTCTCGGGACAGGGCGTTAAGAATGAGCAGTTCTTA.

This chain links TRBV30 with TRBJ1-3, with D perhaps TRBD1 (6 bases). CDR3 size: 14 residues. V dropped 2 bases and J dropped 4 bases, with 12 bases sitting between them. CDR1 and CDR2 from the germline V gene are GTSNPN and SVGIG (reference sequence). CDR3 sequence: CAWSIQGKGNTIYF. As DNA, the CDR3 is TGTGCCTGGAGTATACAGGGCAAAGGAAACACCATATATTTT.

This clonotype was seen ten or more times. The CDR3 nucleotides read TGCGCCAGCAGTCAGGGTAGTAATTCACCCCTCCACTTT. Its translation is CASSQGSNSPLHF. The rearrangement links TRBV5-1 to TRBJ1-6; maybe TRBD1 (5 bases). The CDR3 length is 13 residues. Germline V gene sequence: CDR1 SGHRS, CDR2 YFSETQ. Trimming stripped 5 bases from V and 6 bases from J, with 9 bases between.

This clonotype was observed a handful of times. This chain uses TRBV7-3 with TRBJ2-2, with D hard to call. The germline V gene encodes CDR1 SGHTA and CDR2 FQGTGA. The CDR3 totals 16 residues. V was shortened by 2 bases and J by 8 bases, with 18 bases between the two germline ends. The CDR3, as DNA: TGTGCCAGCAGCTTAGGTCCCCACAAGGCGAGGGGGGAGCTGTTTTTT. This sequence encodes CASSLGPHKARGELFF.

In this sample, this clonotype turned up many times. The chain is built from TRBV7-2 and TRBJ1-5; TRBD1 might be the D (5 bases). Trimming took 5 bases from V and 6 from J, leaving 17 bases between them. Germline V gene data show CDR1 as SGHTA and CDR2 as FQGNSA. This CDR3 is built from 15 residues. The CDR3 DNA is TGTGCCAGCAGCCAAGATGTCCCAGGGCTTCAGCCCCAGCATTTT. This sequence encodes CASSQDVPGLQPQHF. Together with reference TRBV7-2 and TRBJ1-5, the CDR3 gives the full variable domain: GAGVSQSPSNKVTEKGKDVELRCDPISGHTALYWYRQSLGQGLEFLIYFQGNSAPDKSGLPSDRFSAERTGGSVSTLTIQRTQQEDSAVYLCASSQDVPGLQPQHFGDGTRLSIL.

This clonotype was counted a single time. It differs at one base from a far larger clone, so likely a read error. This chain connects TRBV7-2 to TRBJ1-1; tentative D call: TRBD1 (5 bases). The germline V gene encodes CDR1 SGHTA and CDR2 FQGNSA. CDR3 length: 14 residues. Trimming shortened V by 5 bases and J by 3 bases, and 13 bases separated the two germline ends. The CDR3 bases are TGTGCCAGCAGCATGACAGAGATTGACACTGAAGCTTTCTTT. Encoded protein: CASSMTEIDTEAFF.

This chain links TRBV20-1 with TRBJ2-1; TRBD2 aligns across 8 bases. The V gene's germline CDR1 is DFQATT and CDR2 SNEGSKA (reference sequence). V was pared by 0 bases and J by 8 bases, with 9 bases of the junction left unmatched. The CDR3 contains 15 residues. The CDR3 region has the DNA TGCAGTGCTAGAGATCTAGGACTAGCTTTCTATGAGCAGTTCTTC. Translated, it gives CSARDLGLAFYEQFF.

Note on this clonotype: A much larger clone lies one base from this, so it may be a read error. The V call is TRBV14, the J call TRBJ2-3, with unresolved D. This CDR3 contains 13 residues. Germline CDR1 reads SGHDN; CDR2 reads FVKESK. The DNA for the CDR3 is TGTGCCAGCAGCCAAGGATTCACAGCTACGCAGTATTTT. Protein product: CASSQGFTATQYF.

The table lists this clonotype with many counts. This rearrangement joins TRBV6-1 to TRBJ1-5, with D uncertain. Germline-derived CDR1 and CDR2 are MNHNS and SASEGT. Trimming left V 2 bases short and J 5 bases short, with 7 bases between. The CDR3 length is 13 residues. The CDR3 loop reads CASSEPSHQPQHF. The DNA for the CDR3 is TGTGCCAGCAGTGAACCCAGTCATCAGCCCCAGCATTTT.

This clonotype has ten or more counts. This chain joins TRBV28 and TRBJ2-7; tentatively, D is TRBD1 (6 bases). Germline CDR1 MDHEN, CDR2 SYDVKM. Trimming removed 3 bases at V and 2 bases at J, with 11 bases between. CDR3 length equals 14 residues. The CDR3 region is CASSLQGRTYEQYF. The CDR3, as DNA: TGTGCCAGCAGTTTGCAGGGGCGGACCTACGAGCAGTACTTC.

This chain connects TRBV19 to TRBJ1-5, with D maybe TRBD1 (5 bases). Trimming shortened V by 5 bases and J by 0 bases, and 11 bases separated the two germline ends. Germline V gene lookup returns CDR1 LNHDA and CDR2 SQIVND (reference sequence). CDR3 length: 15 amino acids. The CDR3 reads CASSWTTYSNQPQHF. CDR3 coding DNA: TGTGCCAGTAGTTGGACAACCTATAGCAATCAGCCCCAGCATTTT.

As for this clonotype: This sequence may be a read error, since a much larger clone differs from it by one base. Because the CDR3 is missing its conserved closing phenylalanine or tryptophan, this is likely a read error. This chain's CDR3 is CSARMTGVEKLFL. CDR3 DNA sequence: TGCAGTGCTAGAATGACAGGCGTGGAGAAACTGTTTTTA. The chain employs TRBV20-1 and TRBJ1-4; D possibly corresponds to TRBD1 (6 bases). This CDR3 has 13 residues. The ends were cut back, 2 bases at V and 11 bases at J, with 15 bases in the middle. Germline V gene data show CDR1 as DFQATT and CDR2 as SNEGSKA (reference sequence).

In its sample, this clonotype was seen many times. This chain joins TRBV18 and TRBJ2-1; 8 positions agree with TRBD1. There are 16 residues in the CDR3. V dropped 4 bases and J dropped 3; count of bases not matched to a gene: 8. Germline loops: CDR1 KGHSH, CDR2 LQKENI. CDR3 nucleotide sequence: TGTGCCAGCTCACTTTCCGGGACAGGACTCTACAATGAGCAGTTCTTC. Amino acids: CASSLSGTGLYNEQFF.

This clonotype was seen many times. This chain uses TRBV29-1 with TRBJ1-1; no clear D. Trimming removed 3 bases at V and 3 bases at J, with 11 bases between. The CDR3 extends over 13 amino acids. Per the germline V gene, CDR1 is SQVTM and CDR2 is ANQGSEA. In DNA form, the CDR3 reads TGCAGCGTTGACTCCCTGGGTTACACTGAAGCTTTCTTT. Its translation is CSVDSLGYTEAFF.

This clonotype has ten or more counts. This sequence joins TRBV27 and TRBJ2-5; D gene unclear. The CDR3 is 14 residues long. V dropped 5 bases and J dropped 2 bases, with 12 bases sitting between them. CDR1 and CDR2 from the germline V gene are MNHEY and SMNVEV (reference sequence). CDR3 nucleotides: TGTGCCAGCAGTCCCCTTGGCCAACAAGAGACCCAGTACTTC. Amino acids: CASSPLGQQETQYF.

This clonotype showed up just once. Because the CDR3 is missing its conserved closing phenylalanine or tryptophan, this is likely a read error. This rearrangement joins TRBV5-1 to TRBJ2-7; a possible D gene is TRBD2 (5 bases). Trimming took off 7 bases at V and 3 bases at J, with 14 bases between the two ends. From germline, CDR1 is SGHRS and CDR2 YFSETQ. The CDR3 loop spans 13 amino acids. CDR3 sequence: CASGPREGYEQYL. CDR3 bases: TGCGCCAGCGGCCCCCGTGAGGGCTACGAGCAGTACCTC.

Note on this clonotype: One end of the junction varies from germline; a read error may be responsible. The rearrangement uses TRBV29-1 and TRBJ2-1, with D possibly being TRBD1 (7 bases). The CDR3 is 12 residues long. From germline, CDR1 is SQVTM and CDR2 ANQGSEA. This CDR3 reads CSDGQDYNEEFF. The CDR3, as DNA: TGCAGCGATGGACAGGACTACAATGAGGAGTTCTTC.

This clonotype has more than one count but fewer than ten. Possible read error: a much larger clone is one base away. J is TRBJ1-6 and V is TRBV27, with unresolved D. V lost 1 base and J 7 bases, leaving 17 bases between the germline ends. This CDR3 contains 17 residues. CDR1 MNHEY and CDR2 SMNVEV come from the germline V gene (reference sequence). DNA for the CDR3: TGTGCCAGCAGTTTATTTGGTGGGGTCCGCCAGAATTCACCCCTCCACTTT. Translated, it gives CASSLFGGVRQNSPLHF.

CDR3 sequence: CASSAWTGTNNEQFF. The CDR3 nucleotides read TGCGCCAGCAGCGCCTGGACAGGGACTAACAATGAGCAGTTCTTC. The chain links TRBV5-1 to TRBJ2-1; tentatively, D is TRBD1 (8 bases). Between the trimmed V and J ends, which lost 4 bases and 5 bases, there was a span of 16 bases. CDR3 size: 15 residues. Germline values: CDR1 SGHRS, CDR2 YFSETQ.

This clonotype was counted only a few times. A read error may explain this, as a much larger clone is one base away. Here the CDR3 omits its conserved ending phenylalanine or tryptophan, so a read error is the likely source. This chain connects TRBV9 to TRBJ2-5; D remains ambiguous. Germline CDR1 is SGDLS and CDR2 is YYNGEE. The length of the CDR3 is 12 residues. Between the trimmed V and J ends, which lost 3 bases and 5 bases, there was a span of 8 bases. CDR3: CASSGPGETQYS. The CDR3 region has the DNA TGTGCCAGCAGCGGCCCTGGGGAGACCCAGTACTCC.

Details on this clonotype: This sequence may be a read error, since a much larger clone differs from it by one base. The rearrangement links TRBV28 to TRBJ2-1; perhaps TRBD1 as D (5 bases). Germline V gene data show CDR1 as MDHEN and CDR2 as SYDVKM. The CDR3 is 16 residues long. The CDR3 region is CASSPPRQTPYNGQFF. For the CDR3, the DNA is TGTGCCAGCAGTCCACCCCGACAGACACCCTACAATGGGCAGTTCTTC.

The chain's CDR3 is CASSTGEVEETQYF. The CDR3 nucleotides are TGTGCCAGCAGCACAGGGGAAGTGGAAGAGACCCAGTACTTC. The gene calls are TRBV11-1 and TRBJ2-5, with 7 bases identical to TRBD1. V gave up 5 bases and J gave up 3 bases; unmatched junction bases: 6. The CDR3 covers 14 residues. Germline V lookup: CDR1 SGHAT, CDR2 FQDESV (reference sequence).

A note on this clonotype: This probably arose from a read error, given a far larger clone one base away. This chain connects TRBV5-1 to TRBJ2-1; possibly TRBD1 or TRBD2 for D (5 bases each). The germline V gene has CDR1 SGHRS and CDR2 YFSETQ. This CDR3 spans 15 amino acids. The CDR3 spells CASSFSGPQGNEQFF. In DNA form, the CDR3 reads TGTGCCAGCAGCTTCTCGGGACCCCAGGGCAATGAGCAGTTCTTC.

This clonotype appeared many times. The chain uses TRBV28 and TRBJ2-1; D gene ambiguous. The germline gives CDR1 MDHEN, CDR2 SYDVKM. V lost 3 bases to trimming and J lost 1 base, with 7 bases between them. This CDR3 has 14 amino acids. CDR3 sequence reads: CASSLWASYNEQFF. The CDR3 nucleotides read TGTGCCAGCAGTTTGTGGGCTTCCTACAATGAGCAGTTCTTC.

On this clonotype: At one boundary the junction diverges from the germline segment, which might be a read error. The genes are TRBV19 and TRBJ2-2; the match to TRBD1 covers 8 bases. Germline V gives CDR1 LNHDA, CDR2 SQIVND (reference sequence). The CDR3 loop spans 15 amino acids. CDR3 region: CASSATRGLGGELFF. The CDR3 DNA follows: TGTGCCAGTAGTGCGACCAGGGGGCTCGGCGGGGAGCTGTTCTTT.

The table lists this clonotype with many counts. The chain joins TRBV11-2 to TRBJ2-2; D remains ambiguous. V shed 7 bases and J shed 1 base, with 13 bases lying between them. The CDR3 loop spans 15 amino acids. Germline CDR1 reads SGHAT; CDR2 reads FQNNGV. CDR3: CASTRLFLNTGELFF. The CDR3 DNA reads as TGTGCCAGCACCAGACTGTTTTTGAACACCGGGGAGCTGTTTTTT.

By share of the sample, this clonotype is medium-sized. This sequence joins TRBV2 and TRBJ1-1; tentatively, D is TRBD1 (6 bases). V was clipped by 6 bases and J by 0 bases, with 14 bases between them. The CDR3 has 15 amino acids. CDR1 and CDR2 (germline): SNHLY, FYNNEI. CDR3: CASREHRDLNTEAFF. The CDR3 region has the DNA TGTGCCAGCAGAGAACACAGGGATCTGAACACTGAAGCTTTCTTT.

A remark on this clonotype: Its ends do not fully match the called genes, so a read error is possible. The J gene is TRBJ1-1, the V gene TRBV7-2; D might be TRBD1 (5 bases). This CDR3 is built from 12 residues. Germline V gene data show CDR1 as SGHTA and CDR2 as FQGNSA. DNA of the CDR3: TGTGCCAACAGCGCCCGGGACGAGGAAGCTTTCTTC. This gives the protein CANSARDEEAFF.

The table lists this clonotype with many counts. The V gene is TRBV7-9, the J gene TRBJ1-1, with 9 bases aligning to TRBD1. The CDR3 is made up of 15 amino acids. With V trimmed by 5 bases and J by 3 bases, 7 bases remained unmatched. Germline CDR1 is SEHNR and CDR2 is FQNEAQ (reference sequence). CDR3 amino acids: CASSPWTGEDTEAFF. The CDR3 nucleotides read TGTGCCAGCAGCCCTTGGACAGGGGAGGACACTGAAGCTTTCTTT.

Ten or more counts support this clonotype. The V and J genes are TRBV6-1 and TRBJ1-5; 7 nucleotides agree with TRBD1. This CDR3 comprises 14 residues. Per germline, CDR1 MNHNS and CDR2 SASEGT. Trimming cost V 7 bases and J 1 base; bases outside gene matches: 4. CDR3 sequence (DNA): TGTGCCAGCACCGGACAGGCAAGCAATCAGCCCCAGCATTTT. Translating it yields CASTGQASNQPQHF.

Concerning this clonotype itself: The CDR3 does not end in the conserved phenylalanine or tryptophan, so this is likely a read error. The chain combines TRBV28 with TRBJ2-3, with TRBD2 identical over 8 bases. Germline V gene data show CDR1 as MDHEN and CDR2 as SYDVKM. V shed 3 bases and J 4 bases; nucleotides not matched to a gene: 15. This CDR3 has 18 amino acids. CDR3 amino acids: CASSFSHGLAGGSDTQYC. The CDR3 coding sequence is TGTGCCAGCAGTTTCTCACACGGACTGGCGGGGGGATCAGATACGCAGTATTGT.